This TCR beta chain comes out of a study of CD8+ T cells in alopecia areata. Turning to the study itself: Female C3H/HeJ recipients aged roughly 7-10 weeks got skin from C3H/HeJ graft donors aged roughly 6-12 months that had spontaneous alopecia. Study conclusions and caveats: Relative to normal scalp, lesional scalp, especially alopecia totalis/universalis, showed higher clonality. Sharing of TCR sequences between patients (possibly for HLA-related reasons) was less clear than in mice.

It was cDNA, reverse transcribed from extracted RNA, that served as the sequencing template. Method: immunoSEQ multiplex PCR; TCRdb's copy keeps in-frame clones and lacks some. The sample lists about 110,000 clones, none appearing once, the ten largest making up roughly a fifth. A few counts support this clone. The antigen is unknown. The genes are named according to mouse. The observed sequence ends 4 residues before the CDR3 terminus, with the missing tail filled in from the germline J gene. The ends lost 5 bases at V and 2 bases at J; junction bases unmatched: 5. Germline loops: CDR1 MNHDT, CDR2 YYDKIL. The CDR3 runs to 15 residues.

The genes are TRBV17 and TRBJ2-5; 9 bases match TRBD1. Sequences were obtained from lesional skin. The clonotype was recovered from a C3H/HeJ mouse with alopecia areata. The strain's MHC haplotype is H2-k. CDR3 DNA (partial): TGTGCTAGCAGTCCCTTGGACAGGGGCCAAGAC. Translation gives CASSPLDRGQD. The entire CDR3 protein reads CASSPLDRGQDTQYF.